Listed here are 6 T cell receptor beta chains from one sample, sequenced in a study of blood T cell repertoires in COVID-19. Repertoires were generated with immunoSEQ multiplex PCR, while TCRdb's copy carries only in-frame clones and drops some. The table lists under 250,000 clones, 65% to 85% of them singletons. Sequencing was carried out using peripheral blood. These receptors came from a woman between 25 and 40 years old who had recovered from COVID-19.

This clone was counted once. The rearrangement links TRBV28 to TRBJ1-4; tentatively, D is TRBD1 (6 bases). The V and J ends lost 5 bases and 8 bases respectively, with 12 bases between them. This CDR3 has 13 amino acids. Germline CDR1 is MDHEN and CDR2 is SYDVKM. As DNA, the CDR3 is TGTGCCAGCAGTCCAGGGGATGCGGAAAAACTGTTTTTT. Protein product: CASSPGDAEKLFF.

The chain carries TRBV2 and TRBJ1-1; unclear D gene. The germline V and J ends were trimmed by 4 bases and 0 bases, with 6 bases remaining between them. Germline V CDR1 and CDR2: SNHLY, FYNNEI. The CDR3 covers 13 residues. The CDR3 bases are TGTGCCAGCAGTGTCGGGTTGAACACTGAAGCTTTCTTT. This gives the protein CASSVGLNTEAFF.

As regards this clone: The identical CDR3 is also encoded by other nucleotide sequences in the sample. This chain joins TRBV5-1 and TRBJ1-1; TRBD1 matches 7 bases. Losses at the gene ends were 0 bases for V and 4 bases for J; bases not matched to a gene: 3. CDR3 length: 14 amino acids. The V gene's germline CDR1 is SGHRS and CDR2 YFSETQ. CDR3 sequence reads: CASSLEAGGTEAFF. CDR3 DNA sequence: TGCGCCAGCAGCTTGGAGGCAGGGGGCACTGAAGCTTTCTTT.

This rearrangement joins TRBV27 to TRBJ2-7, with 8 bases matching TRBD2. This CDR3 comprises 15 residues. V dropped 3 bases and J dropped 7; count of bases not matched to a gene: 11. CDR1 MNHEY and CDR2 SMNVEV come from the germline V gene (reference sequence). Here the CDR3 DNA reads TGTGCCAGCAGTTTTAGGGTGACGGGAGGGCAAGAGCAGTACTTC. Its translation is CASSFRVTGGQEQYF.

The CDR3 loop is CASRGTSGRLAKNIQYF. The CDR3 nucleotides read TGTGCCAGCAGGGGGACTAGCGGGAGACTAGCCAAAAACATTCAGTACTTC. This chain links TRBV28 with TRBJ2-4, with 14 nucleotides matching TRBD2. The CDR3 length is 17 residues. From germline, CDR1 is MDHEN and CDR2 SYDVKM. V was pared by 6 bases and J by 0 bases, with 4 bases of the junction left unmatched.

This chain links TRBV5-4 with TRBJ1-1; 7 positions match TRBD1. V trimming: 2 bases; J trimming: 4 bases; junction bases outside the gene matches: 2. Germline CDR1 reads SGHNT; CDR2 reads YYREEE (reference sequence). The CDR3 spans 13 residues. CDR3 protein: CASSFAGGTEAFF. DNA for the CDR3: TGTGCCAGCAGCTTTGCAGGGGGCACTGAAGCTTTCTTT.